The entry below gives a single T cell receptor beta chain sequence along with its context. The target antigen is unknown. Using its own MiXCR run on the RT-PCR reads, TCRdb lists one record per CDR3 protein. The repertoire consists of 500,000 to 550,000 distinct CDR3 sequences, with about 8% occurring once and the leading ten covering 13%. This record belongs to a study of response to subunit inactivated influenza vaccine. General study results and limits: With each seasonal influenza vaccination, the authors suggested, few new T cells are recruited.

The germline CDR1 and CDR2 sequences are LGHNA and YSLEER. CDR3 length: 14 amino acids. V lost 0 bases and J lost 4, with 9 bases in between. The genes are TRBV4-3 and TRBJ1-2; D possibly corresponds to TRBD1 (6 bases). The TCR comes from a man aged 50 to 69 who received an inactivated influenza vaccine. The sequencing used PBMCs from blood, collected roughly 24 months after vaccination. CDR3 DNA: TGCGCCAGCAGCCAAGAACAGGGACCCTATGGCTACACCTTC. Its translation: CASSQEQGPYGYTF.